Sequencing of this TCR beta chain was carried out in a study of cytomegalovirus exposure and HLA in healthy donors (dated by TCRdb to 2016 to 2017). Concerning the study at large: An earlier analysis of several hundred of the donors reported over 250 Gb of sequence data and around 100 million unique TCR beta sequences obtained from 150 million to 200 million T cells. Roughly 300 gigabases of sequencing data and around 87 million unique TCR sequences were included in an early release covering 500 to 750 HLA-typed donors. Of the roughly 400 genotyped donors, about 80% fell in the genetic ancestry cluster associated with self-reported Caucasian donors. The study aimed to test whether signatures of past pathogen exposure could be identified by cataloging public T cell receptors. The study profiled the T cell repertoires of approximately 700 subjects by immunosequencing and related them to cytomegalovirus serostatus. Along with the roughly 700-subject first cohort, a separate validation cohort of some 130 different subjects was used. High-throughput TCR immunosequencing, statistical association of individual TCRs with disease status, and machine learning were combined to predict cytomegalovirus infection status. To study patterns of TCR occurrence, a later analysis re-analyzed previously published TCR beta repertoires from 600 to 750 donors and added high-resolution HLA genotyping. Rather than drawing on any new phenotypic data, the later analysis identified candidate immune exposures from TCR beta sequences and the way those sequences occurred across donors. In an earlier analysis of a few hundred of the donors, high-throughput TCR beta sequencing was used to judge whether each TCR beta V gene segment behaved as functional or pseudogenic. Donor age, sex, ethnicity and CMV serostatus were compiled together with the repertoire data. In a later genetic analysis, genome-wide SNP genotypes for about three fifths of the roughly 670 donors were used, and that subset was treated as a discovery cohort. Every discovery cohort repertoire had been produced on one sequencing platform. Both class I and class II loci were covered by HLA typing, at four-digit resolution. Typing coverage varied by locus: roughly 629-640 donors for A, B, C, DRB1 and DQB1; roughly 560 for DQA1; about 590 for DPA1; 400 to 480 for DPB1. Because of strong linkage in the cohort, roughly five DR-DQ haplotypes were treated as single units for association and clustering. On average, 235,054 unique TCR beta nucleotide sequences were sequenced per donor among 398 genotyped donors of the cohort, with roughly a sixth of those sequences being non-productive. The paper's findings and limits, for the study overall: A cluster of highly shared sequence variants was judged likely to be a technical artifact of the sequencing pipeline. A later analysis found that most CMV-associated TCR beta chains appeared HLA-restricted, with HLA associations seemingly driven largely by CMV exposure. Only TCR beta chains were sequenced in this cohort, and the absence of alpha or paired-chain data limited detectable features. Assigning TCR associations to individual alleles was difficult when HLA alleles, especially DR and DQ, strongly co-occurred. A further reported finding was that TCR beta sequences accurately predicted the HLA-A and HLA-B alleles for most subjects in the first cohort. The authors suggested that the approach could potentially be generalized to other disease states and immunological phenotypes. In the study, around 160 TCR beta chains were listed as associated with cytomegalovirus. In both the original and validation cohorts, the classifier was reported to diagnose cytomegalovirus status with high specificity and sensitivity. HLA typing was unavailable for some donors at each locus, so association tests used only the typed subset. Compared with equally common non-associated chains, HLA-associated TCR beta chains in a later analysis were more clonally expanded and had lower generation probabilities. An association between a missense DCLRE1C variant and V-gene and J-gene trimming of TCR beta chains was found in a later genetic analysis and replicated in an independent cohort. In an earlier analysis of 500 to 650 of the donors, most TCR beta V segments appeared in productive rearrangements about 87% or about 30% of the time, broadly matching IMGT annotations. According to a later genetic analysis, donors in an Asian-associated ancestry cluster had fewer N-insertions in productive TCRs than the approximately 630-donor mean. Correlated functional status among segregating V segments might be attributable to linkage disequilibrium, but an unknown experimental factor could not be ruled out. CMV serostatus was the only immune exposure information available for the cohort. In vitro tests confirmed that a few of the cytomegalovirus-associated TCR beta chains recognize cytomegalovirus antigens. Sequencing depth was assumed to be roughly uniform across donors in the presence/absence analyses, though that assumption may not hold. In a later analysis, TCR association rates were found to vary across HLA loci, with the most associated TCRs seen for DRB1 alleles and the fewest for HLA-C alleles. A later analysis associated 16,951 TCR beta sequences with specific HLA alleles at a false discovery rate of 0.05. In a later analysis, several top co-occurrence clusters were reported to appear linked to parvovirus B19, influenza, CMV and Epstein-Barr virus. While some public TCRs were present in many individuals, most TCR sequences turned up only very rarely across donors. Because counts were too low, fewer than 20 rarely observed V segments, including chromosome 9 orphons, were excluded from the earlier analysis of around 640 of the donors.

The cohort was made up of several hundred healthy bone marrow donors. All cohort members were sampled while nominally healthy, although unrecorded immune exposures were likely present. The donor was CMV seronegative and was included in the group of around 320 seronegative cohort members. A peripheral blood sample was collected from each donor, and TCR beta sequencing was performed on peripheral blood mononuclear cells. Genomic DNA extraction from the blood cell samples was performed with the Qiagen DNeasy Blood Extraction Kit. The protocol used for the library was the immunoSEQ multiplex PCR assay. For the multiplex PCR, a mixture combining 60 forward primers for TCR Vbeta segments and 13 reverse primers for TCR Jbeta segments was used. The CDR3 region of rearranged TCR beta genes was amplified from genomic DNA by a multiplex PCR assay. The Illumina HiSeq System was used to sequence the amplified TCR beta libraries as 87-base-pair reads. The study's own analysis went as follows. A later analysis counted about 80 million unique TCR beta chains across the 550 to 750 repertoires, and around 9.9 million of these chains were shared by at least two donors. Raw reads were error-corrected and collapsed into unique sequences by a nearest-neighbor algorithm in which closely related sequences were merged to remove PCR and sequencing errors. V, D and J gene segments were assigned by aligning CDR3 sequences to IMGT reference sequences. Each retained sequence needed at least a six-nucleotide match to both a V gene segment and a J gene segment. A rearrangement counted as productive if the CDR3 had no stop codons and remained in frame with V and J, and every other rearrangement counted as non-productive. Following IMGT convention, CDR3 was defined as the stretch from the second conserved V-encoded cysteine up to the conserved J-encoded phenylalanine. Sequences without an unambiguous match to a single V gene segment were excluded from the earlier analysis of 450 to 750 of the donors. An earlier analysis of about 600 of the donors called V segments functional above 56.7% productive rearrangements and segregating when the between-donor standard deviation exceeded 5%. A statistical classification framework was built for diagnosing cytomegalovirus status from the catalog of TCR beta chain sequences. In a later analysis, V and J genes were assigned by comparing TCR nucleotide sequences against IMGT/GENE-DB human TR gene sequences. The TCRdist pipeline was used in a later analysis to assign CDR3 sequences and most-parsimonious VDJ recombination scenarios. In a later analysis, each TCR beta chain was defined by its CDR3 amino acid sequence together with its V-gene family, and reads lacking a unique V-gene family were excluded. To address suspected cross-contamination and a sequencing artifact, a later analysis removed under 600 highly shared, low-generation-probability nucleotide sequences. For each public chain, a later analysis derived a clonal expansion index from normalized ranks of inferred template counts within each repertoire. A later analysis computed generation probabilities with a VDJ recombination model fitted to out-of-frame rearrangements, and checked the results against IGoR. Hypergeometric tests were used in a later analysis to score TCR-TCR, TCR-HLA and TCR-CMV co-occurrence, with a repertoire-size bias correction applied to the TCR pairs. In a later analysis, false discovery rates were estimated by permuting HLA or CMV assignments 20 times. In a later analysis, co-occurring TCRs were grouped using DBSCAN, and TCRdist sequence similarity was added for clustering within HLA-allele-positive subsets. Repertoires with fewer than 30,000 or more than 120,000 public chains were left out of co-occurrence clustering, as were four to six repertoires with anomalous nucleotide sharing. TCRdb provides this immuneACCESS table in a form limited to in-frame rearrangements. Some clones are lacking; in checked studies, under half of them reflect an unresolved V gene, and why the rest are absent is not known. That table gives V, J and clone size, and the DNA gave D and trimming. The sample yields about 160,000 clones; around 75% were counted once. The ten top clones hold around 2.4% of the sample.

This clone showed up just once. Its antigen is not yet known. Per-nucleotide qualities are absent, and no much larger clonotype sits a single base away. The source is a female donor in good health and CMV-seronegative. Sequencing used PBMCs.

The sequenced DNA: TGCGCCAGCAGCCCAGGCGGGAATGCTGAAGCTTTCTTT. It encodes CASSPGGNAEAFF. This chain is built from TRBV4-1 and TRBJ1-1; the D gene cannot be resolved reliably. The junction shows trimming of 4 bases on V and 6 bases on J, plus 12 bases between the germline ends. The germline V gene sets CDR1 to MGHRA and CDR2 to YSYEKL. The CDR3 has 13 amino acids, counting the end cysteine and phenylalanine. The only DNA kept is the CDR3, 39 bases in frame from the first base.